A selection of T cell receptor beta chains follows, all from one sample in a study of T-cell reconstitution after alpha-beta-depleted transplantation in children. MiXCR, applied by TCRdb to the PCR reads, yields one record per CDR3 protein. The sample records roughly 610,000 distinct CDR3 sequences, roughly a tenth being singletons. Material: PBMCs from the stem cell graft donor, obtained from the stem cell graft. The receptors here all came from a human donor who donated a stem cell graft to a child with acute myeloid leukemia. Both conserved end residues are part of each CDR3. Each record gives: clone size, J gene, D gene, V gene, CDR3 protein, CDR3 DNA. D genes are given only for firm matches. Where a row states a size, it is once, few, many or the class of an expanded clone; other rows omit it.

>-|TRBJ1-2|TRBD1|TRBV5-6
CASSHRGPALYGYTF
TGTGCCAGCAGCCACAGGGGGCCCGCGCTTTATGGCTACACCTTC
>-|TRBJ2-7|TRBD2|TRBV29-1
CSVETSLTYEQYF
TGCAGCGTTGAGACTAGCCTGACCTACGAGCAGTACTTC
>few|TRBJ2-1|TRBD2|TRBV5-4
CASTGLAGEDEQFF
TGTGCCAGCACGGGACTAGCGGGAGAGGATGAGCAGTTCTTC
>many|TRBJ2-1|-|TRBV4-3
CASSPGRGIHEQFF
TGCGCCAGCAGCCCTGGGCGAGGGATCCATGAGCAGTTCTTC
>-|TRBJ2-1|-|TRBV28
CASRGVLTYNEQFF
TGTGCCAGCAGGGGGGTCCTAACCTACAATGAGCAGTTCTTC
>few|TRBJ2-1|TRBD1|TRBV5-1
CASSPVPGQGSEQFF
TGCGCCAGCAGCCCAGTCCCGGGACAGGGAAGTGAGCAGTTCTTC
>-|TRBJ2-5|TRBD2|TRBV12-3/TRBV12-4
CASTYNGGSQETQYF
TGTGCCAGCACTTATAATGGCGGGAGCCAAGAGACCCAGTACTTC
>many|TRBJ2-1|-|TRBV3-1
CASSQGTRGGDEQFF
TGTGCCAGCAGCCAAGGAACGAGGGGGGGAGATGAGCAGTTCTTC
>few|TRBJ1-5|-|TRBV20-1
CSAHVGTNNQPQHF
TGCAGTGCCCACGTCGGGACAAACAATCAGCCCCAGCATTTT
>few|TRBJ1-4|TRBD1|TRBV20-1
CSARALGQGNEKLFF
TGCAGTGCTAGAGCTCTCGGACAGGGTAATGAAAAACTGTTTTTT
>few|TRBJ2-1|-|TRBV5-1
CASSFWSRPLRRGEQFF
TGCGCCAGCAGCTTTTGGTCTAGGCCCCTAAGGAGAGGTGAGCAGTTCTTC
>-|TRBJ2-1|TRBD2|TRBV6-2/TRBV6-3
CASTPGAGERNEQFF
TGTGCCAGCACCCCGGGAGCGGGAGAGAGGAATGAGCAGTTCTTC
>-|TRBJ1-5|-|TRBV10-3
CAIRGDSNQPQHF
TGTGCCATCAGGGGGGACAGCAATCAGCCCCAGCATTTT
>many|TRBJ2-2|TRBD2|TRBV20-1
CSASGAGAPGTGELFF
TGCAGTGCTAGTGGCGCGGGAGCTCCCGGGACCGGGGAGCTGTTTTTT
>-|TRBJ2-3|-|TRBV20-1
CSARDGGQGHKDTQYF
TGCAGTGCTAGAGATGGGGGGCAGGGCCATAAAGATACGCAGTATTTT
>many|TRBJ2-7|-|TRBV6-1
CASTPKVGGTQYF
TGTGCCAGCACCCCAAAGGTAGGGGGTACGCAGTACTTC
>few|TRBJ2-3|-|TRBV3-1
CASSQGLLGGTDTQYF
TGTGCCAGCAGCCAAGGCCTCCTAGGCGGCACAGATACGCAGTATTTT
>many|TRBJ1-2|TRBD1|TRBV29-1
CSVRTGNNYGYTF
TGCAGCGTCCGGACAGGAAACAACTATGGCTACACCTTC
>-|TRBJ2-2|-|TRBV20-1
CSARDKGVGRVTGELFF
TGCAGTGCTAGAGATAAGGGAGTAGGCAGGGTGACCGGGGAGCTGTTTTTT
>many|TRBJ2-5|TRBD1|TRBV28
CASSWTGGQETQYF
TGTGCCAGCAGTTGGACAGGGGGCCAAGAGACCCAGTACTTC
>-|TRBJ2-1|-|TRBV6-2/TRBV6-3
CASSYRLGRGQFF
TGTGCCAGCAGTTACCGATTGGGCAGGGGGCAGTTCTTC
>many|TRBJ2-5|-|TRBV5-1
CASSLGPGTGETQYF
TGCGCCAGCAGCTTGGGTCCAGGCACAGGGGAGACCCAGTACTTC
>few|TRBJ1-5|-|TRBV4-2
CASSQGRQEGQPQHF
TGTGCCAGCAGCCAGGGGCGACAGGAGGGTCAGCCCCAGCATTTT
>many|TRBJ2-5|-|TRBV10-2
CASSVTRETQYF
TGCGCCAGCAGTGTTACCAGAGAGACCCAGTACTTC
>few|TRBJ2-3|-|TRBV28
CASSSRTAPDTQYF
TGTGCCAGCAGTTCCAGGACTGCCCCAGATACGCAGTATTTT